A single sample gave rise to the 7 T cell receptor beta chains below, sequenced in a study of T-cell reconstitution after alpha-beta-depleted transplantation in children. TCRbeta library construction was performed incorporating unique molecular identifiers. TCRdb re-analysed the PCR reads in MiXCR, keeping a single row per CDR3 protein. The sample holds about 590,000 distinct CDR3 sequences, roughly 13% seen once. The sequences come from PBMCs, mostly from graft donor cells, collected 360 days after TCRalphabeta/CD19-depleted stem cell transplant. All receptors come from a male patient younger than 18 who had a stem cell transplant for acute myeloid leukemia, so the T cells may come from the graft donor.

The chain employs TRBV28 and TRBJ2-7, with a possible D match to TRBD1 (6 bases). Trimming pared 0 bases from V and 5 bases from J, leaving 17 bases between. Looked up from germline, CDR1 is MDHEN and CDR2 is SYDVKM. The CDR3 is made up of 16 amino acids. Here the CDR3 DNA reads TGTGCCAGCAGTTTATGGAAAGTCAGGGGATGGAACGAGCAGTACTTC. Translated: CASSLWKVRGWNEQYF. Full variable domain (rest looked up from reference TRBV28 and TRBJ2-7): DVKVTQSSRYLVKRTGEKVFLECVQDMDHENMFWYRQDPGLGLRLIYFSYDVKMKEKGDIPEGYSVSREKKERFSLILESASTNQTSMYLCASSLWKVRGWNEQYFGPGTRLTVT.

The chain employs TRBV12-3 or TRBV12-4 and TRBJ2-3; no reliable D call. V dropped 5 bases and J dropped 6 bases, with 12 bases sitting between them. This CDR3 is built from 13 residues. The CDR3 DNA is TGTGCCAGCAGTCGTACCCCGTTGGATACGCAGTATTTT. Protein: CASSRTPLDTQYF.

In its sample, this clonotype was seen many times. The chain uses TRBV6-5 and TRBJ1-1, with TRBD1 as a possible D gene (5 bases). V was cut by 2 bases and J by 0 bases, with 13 bases left in between. Looked up from germline, CDR1 is MNHEY and CDR2 is SVGAGI. The CDR3 runs 16 residues. The CDR3 sequence: CASSYGPGALNTEAFF. As DNA, the CDR3 is TGTGCCAGCAGTTACGGTCCCGGGGCCCTGAACACTGAAGCTTTCTTT.

V is TRBV18 and J is TRBJ2-3; TRBD2 aligns across 8 bases. The germline CDR1 and CDR2 sequences are KGHSH and LQKENI. Trimming removed 1 base from V and 0 bases from J; junction bases left unmatched: 18. The CDR3 consists of 21 residues. CDR3 region: CASSPLMVVKLAVPSTDTQYF. The CDR3 DNA sequence: TGTGCCAGCTCACCACTCATGGTAGTGAAACTAGCGGTACCTAGCACAGATACGCAGTATTTT.

This clonotype was detected ten times or more. The gene calls are TRBV5-1 and TRBJ2-7; TRBD2 aligns across 13 bases. Germline V CDR1 and CDR2: SGHRS, YFSETQ. This CDR3 region has 17 residues. The J segment lost 0 bases and the V segment lost 3 bases, leaving 6 bases of the junction unmatched. DNA for the CDR3: TGCGCCAGCAGCTGGGGACTAGCGGGACCTAGCTCCTACGAGCAGTACTTC. This sequence encodes CASSWGLAGPSSYEQYF.

This chain joins TRBV6-2 or TRBV6-3 and TRBJ2-4; 8 bases align to TRBD1. Germline CDR1 is MNHEY and CDR2 is SVGEGT. CDR3 length: 14 residues. V was clipped by 4 bases and J by 2 bases; unmatched bases: 1. CDR3 nucleotides: TGTGCCAGCAGTTGGACAGGGCCCAAAAACATTCAGTACTTC. This translates into CASSWTGPKNIQYF.

This clonotype was observed many times. The rearrangement links TRBV29-1 to TRBJ1-4; possible D gene TRBD1, 6 bases. V dropped 1 base and J dropped 2 bases, with 11 bases sitting between them. Looked up from germline, CDR1 is SQVTM and CDR2 is ANQGSEA. CDR3 length: 15 amino acids. The CDR3 DNA follows: TGCAGCGTTGAAGCTCGGGGGCGTACTAATGAAAAACTGTTTTTT. It specifies CSVEARGRTNEKLFF.